This T cell receptor (beta chain) is from a study of T cells in Graves' hyperthyroidism and ophthalmopathy. Lactation, pregnancy, other autoimmune disease or uncontrolled infection led to exclusion of patients. Trimming took 5 bases from V and 5 from J, leaving 12 bases between them. The CDR3 is 14 residues long. Germline CDR1 and CDR2: PRHDT and FYEKMQ (reference sequence). Amplification yielded TCR beta CDR3 regions, with RNA transcripts as the source. HTBI primers drove first-round RT-PCR of the TCR CDR3. TCRdb reanalysed the multiplex PCR reads using MiXCR and keeps one entry per CDR3 protein. The repertoire holds about 210,000 distinct CDR3 sequences, with roughly 18% as singletons. There are many counts of this clonotype. Its specificity is unknown. Study observations and caveats: Most thyroid clonotypes that were expanded above 0.001 also turned up in blood.

Sequencing was done on a sample of blood. The genes are TRBV13 and TRBJ1-4, with D maybe TRBD1 (6 bases). The TCR was taken from a middle-aged man with Graves' hyperthyroidism. Written as DNA, the CDR3 is TGTGCCAGCAGCGCCCAGGGGTGGAATGAAAAACTGTTTTTT. This sequence encodes CASSAQGWNEKLFF. The entire variable domain, with the rest obtained from reference TRBV13 and TRBJ1-4, is as follows: AAGVIQSPRHLIKEKRETATLKCYPIPRHDTVYWYQQGPGQDPQFLISFYEKMQSDKGSIPDRFSAQQFSDYHSELNMSSLELGDSALYFCASSAQGWNEKLFFGSGTQLSVL.